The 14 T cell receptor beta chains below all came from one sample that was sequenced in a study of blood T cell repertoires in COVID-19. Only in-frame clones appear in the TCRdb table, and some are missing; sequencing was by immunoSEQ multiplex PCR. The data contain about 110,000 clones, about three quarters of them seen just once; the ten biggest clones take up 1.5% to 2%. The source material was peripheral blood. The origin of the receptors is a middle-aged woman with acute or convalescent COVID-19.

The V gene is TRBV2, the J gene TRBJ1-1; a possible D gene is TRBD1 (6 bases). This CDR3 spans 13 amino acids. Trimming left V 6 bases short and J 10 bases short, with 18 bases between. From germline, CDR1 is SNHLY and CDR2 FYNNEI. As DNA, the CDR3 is TGTGCCAGCAGACAAGCTGAGGGACAAGGAGCTTTCTTT. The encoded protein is CASRQAEGQGAFF.

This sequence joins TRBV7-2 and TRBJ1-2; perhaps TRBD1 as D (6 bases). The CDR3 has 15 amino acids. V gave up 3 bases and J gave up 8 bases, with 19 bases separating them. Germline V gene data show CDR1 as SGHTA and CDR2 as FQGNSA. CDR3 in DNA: TGTGCCAGCAGCTTTTTCGAGGGGGTCGGGGCCGGCTACACCTTC. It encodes CASSFFEGVGAGYTF.

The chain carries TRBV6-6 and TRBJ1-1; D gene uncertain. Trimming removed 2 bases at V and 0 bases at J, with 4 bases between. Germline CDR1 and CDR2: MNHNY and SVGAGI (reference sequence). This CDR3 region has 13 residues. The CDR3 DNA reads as TGTGCCAGCAGTTACATCGTGAACACTGAAGCTTTCTTT. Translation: CASSYIVNTEAFF.

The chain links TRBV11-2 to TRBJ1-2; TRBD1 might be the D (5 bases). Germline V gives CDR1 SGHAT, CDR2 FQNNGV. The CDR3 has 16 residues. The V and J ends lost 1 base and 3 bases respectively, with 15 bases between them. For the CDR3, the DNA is TGTGCCAGCAGCTTAGGTTCGGGGGGGAGTGACTATGGCTACACCTTC. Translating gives CASSLGSGGSDYGYTF. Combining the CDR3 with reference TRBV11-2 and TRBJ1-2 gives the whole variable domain EAGVAQSPRYKIIEKRQSVAFWCNPISGHATLYWYQQILGQGPKLLIQFQNNGVVDDSQLPKDRFSAERLKGVDSTLKIQPAKLEDSAVYLCASSLGSGGSDYGYTFGSGTRLTVV.

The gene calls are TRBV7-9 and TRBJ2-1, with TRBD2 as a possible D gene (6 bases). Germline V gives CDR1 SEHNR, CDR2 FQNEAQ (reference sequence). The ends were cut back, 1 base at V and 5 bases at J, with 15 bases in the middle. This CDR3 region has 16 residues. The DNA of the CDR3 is TGTGCCAGCAGCTTAGAGCGGAGGGGTCCTAACAATGAGCAGTTCTTC. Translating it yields CASSLERRGPNNEQFF.

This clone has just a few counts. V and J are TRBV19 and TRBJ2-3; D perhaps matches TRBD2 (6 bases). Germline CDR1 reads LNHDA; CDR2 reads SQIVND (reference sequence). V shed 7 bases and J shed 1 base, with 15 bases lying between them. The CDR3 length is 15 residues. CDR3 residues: CASKPVGGRTDTQYF. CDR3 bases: TGTGCCAGTAAACCCGTGGGGGGACGCACAGATACGCAGTATTTT.

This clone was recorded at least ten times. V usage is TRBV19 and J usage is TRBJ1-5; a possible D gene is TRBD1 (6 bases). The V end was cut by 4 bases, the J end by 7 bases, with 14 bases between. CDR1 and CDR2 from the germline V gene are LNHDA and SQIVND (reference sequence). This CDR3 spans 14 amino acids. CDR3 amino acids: CASSKERGAQPQHF. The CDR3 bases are TGTGCCAGTAGTAAGGAGCGGGGGGCCCAGCCCCAGCATTTT.

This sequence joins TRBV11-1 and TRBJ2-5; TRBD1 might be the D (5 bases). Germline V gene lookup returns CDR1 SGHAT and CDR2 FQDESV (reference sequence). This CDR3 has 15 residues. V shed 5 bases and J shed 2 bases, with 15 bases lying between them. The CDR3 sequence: CASSTPGREQETQYF. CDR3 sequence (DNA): TGTGCCAGCAGCACCCCGGGCAGGGAACAAGAGACCCAGTACTTC.

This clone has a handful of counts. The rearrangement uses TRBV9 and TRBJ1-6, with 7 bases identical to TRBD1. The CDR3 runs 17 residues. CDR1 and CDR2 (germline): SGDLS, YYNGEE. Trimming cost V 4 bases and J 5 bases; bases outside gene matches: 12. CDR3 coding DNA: TGTGCCAGCAGCTTCGAAGGGGGCGCAAAAAATAATTCACCCCTCCACTTT. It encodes CASSFEGGAKNNSPLHF.

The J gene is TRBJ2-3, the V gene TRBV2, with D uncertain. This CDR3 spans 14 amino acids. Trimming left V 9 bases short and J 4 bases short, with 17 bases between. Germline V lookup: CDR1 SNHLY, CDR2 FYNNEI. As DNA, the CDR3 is TGTGCCAGTCGTTTGGGTTCCGAGGCAGATACGCAGTATTTT. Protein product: CASRLGSEADTQYF.

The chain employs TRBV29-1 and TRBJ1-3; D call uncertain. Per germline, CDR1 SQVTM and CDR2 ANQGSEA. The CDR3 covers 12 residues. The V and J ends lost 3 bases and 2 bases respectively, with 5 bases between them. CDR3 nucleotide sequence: TGCAGCGTTGACGTTACTGGAAACACCATATATTTT. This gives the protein CSVDVTGNTIYF.

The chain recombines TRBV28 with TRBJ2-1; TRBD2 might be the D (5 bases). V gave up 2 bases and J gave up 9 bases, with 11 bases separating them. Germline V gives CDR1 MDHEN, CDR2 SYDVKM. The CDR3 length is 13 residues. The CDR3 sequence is CASSLIGGSEQFF. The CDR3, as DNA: TGTGCCAGCAGTTTAATAGGTGGGAGTGAGCAGTTCTTC. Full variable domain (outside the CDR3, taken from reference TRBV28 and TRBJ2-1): DVKVTQSSRYLVKRTGEKVFLECVQDMDHENMFWYRQDPGLGLRLIYFSYDVKMKEKGDIPEGYSVSREKKERFSLILESASTNQTSMYLCASSLIGGSEQFFGPGTRLTVL.

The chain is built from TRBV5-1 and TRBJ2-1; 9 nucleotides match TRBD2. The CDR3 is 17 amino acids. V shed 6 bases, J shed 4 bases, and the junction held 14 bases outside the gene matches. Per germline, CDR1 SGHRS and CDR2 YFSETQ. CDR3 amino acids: CASTQGISGGSYNEQFF. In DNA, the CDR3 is TGCGCCAGCACCCAAGGGATAAGCGGGGGGTCATACAATGAGCAGTTCTTC.

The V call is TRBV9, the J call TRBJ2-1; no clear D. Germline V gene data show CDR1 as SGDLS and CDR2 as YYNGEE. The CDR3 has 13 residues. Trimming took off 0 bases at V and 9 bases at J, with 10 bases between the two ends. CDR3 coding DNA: TGTGCCAGCAGCGTAGGGAGTTCTGGTGAGCAGTTCTTC. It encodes CASSVGSSGEQFF.